Sequencing of this T cell receptor (beta chain) was carried out in a study of regulatory T cells in long-lasting Graves disease (dated by TCRdb to the early 2020s). In the study overall: Persistent Graves' disease was defined as persistently positive TSH receptor autoantibodies together with antithyroid drug treatment for over 5 years. Persistent Graves' disease patients in the clinical cohort had taken antithyroid drugs for roughly ten years on average. Persistent Graves' disease patients were compared with newly diagnosed Graves' disease patients by peripheral blood TCR sequencing and RNA sequencing. A total of roughly 35 samples underwent TCR sequencing: around 13 from persistent and approximately 20 from newly diagnosed Graves' disease patients. The study was conducted in China and was registered as a clinical trial.

Receptor amplification or capture employed multiplex PCR. Sequenced using an Illumina HiSeq 4000. TCR beta libraries were built with iRepertoire HTBI primers and Arm-PCR amplification of CDR3 regions. Before sequencing, the PCR products underwent gel purification. Per the authors' processing: Gene usage analysis of CDR3 amino acid clonotypes used the 50 to 70 TRBV and 11 to 15 TRBJ segments found across samples. COPE and FqMerger were used to merge the filtered high-quality paired reads into contigs. BLAST was used to align contigs to the IMGT TRBV, TRBD and TRBJ reference genes, and CDR3 was defined following IMGT. Clonotypes above 0.1% frequency were classified as highly expanded clones. Shannon entropy was used to measure repertoire diversity, and the Gini coefficient was used to measure V-J evenness. A clonotype was considered public if more than one individual shared it. TCRdb applied fastp at Q25 and MiXCR to the public reads, then kept only in-frame beta chains. Entries are consolidated by CDR3 protein sequence, retaining the most common genes and DNA. The V and J calls reflect TCRdb's pipeline rather than the authors' work. This sample lists around 460,000 distinct CDR3 sequences; roughly 23% were detected once. Of the sample, about an eighth is held by the ten largest clones.

The paper as a whole reports these results and caveats: Because the primary lesion, thyroid tissue, could not be accessed, the study looked at peripheral blood alone. The authors noted that the small sample size was a limitation that may lower accuracy. Preferential use of TRBV28, TRBJ1-2 and TRBJ2-5 was observed in persistent disease, whereas TRBV20-1 and TRBJ2-1 were favored in newly diagnosed disease. Lower TCR Shannon entropy and fewer highly expanded clones were observed in persistent Graves' disease patients than in newly diagnosed patients, which suggested clonal expansion. More public clonotypes were shared among persistent patients (2,741) than among newly diagnosed patients (more than 950). Sequencing and analysis were limited to the TCR beta chain.

The cysteine opens and the phenylalanine closes a CDR3 of 13 amino acids. Just the 39-base CDR3 DNA is kept, in frame starting at base 1. Trimming takes 5 bases off V and 4 bases off J; junction bases not matched to a gene: 3. The germline V gene yields SGHTA for CDR1 and FQGNSA for CDR2. The table lists this clonotype with many counts. What antigen it recognizes has not been identified. Per-base qualities were not stored, and no clone one base away is much larger. According to the study, the label for this sample's time point signals: persistent/refractory GD, antithyroid drugs over 5 years with positive TRAb. For both TCR sequencing and RNA sequencing, RNA was extracted from PBMCs in TRIzol. Graves' disease was diagnosed according to American Thyroid Association guidelines. Patients were recruited from an endocrinology department in Xi'an, China. Each patient gave 8.5 to 9.5 milliliters of peripheral blood, collected in an EDTA anticoagulant tube. Ficoll Paque Plus density gradient separation was used to isolate PBMCs, and no additional T cell sorting was done. RNA quality was checked with an Agilent 2100 Bioanalyzer and agarose gel, and concentration with a NanoDrop 2000.

The specimen was peripheral blood mononuclear cells (PBMCs), collected when the disease was refractory, from a patient treated with antithyroid drugs. Rearrangement joined TRBV7-2 to TRBJ2-5; 8 junctional bases match TRBD1. The clonotype originates from a female donor with Graves disease. The CDR3 here reads CASSIGQGETQYF. The sequenced DNA: TGTGCCAGCAGCATTGGACAGGGAGAGACCCAGTACTTC.